The present entry profiles one TCR beta chain with its context. Its antigen is currently unknown. A read error may account for a junction end that differs from germline. The data stem from a study of a mutant IDH1 vaccine in newly diagnosed glioma. Study-level results: Researchers report vaccine-induced immune responses in approximately 94% of patients.

The time point here: baseline, week 1 (first vaccination visit). The treatment was: pre-vaccination baseline after standard-of-care therapy. The donor cohort comprised cases of new WHO grade 3 or 4 IDH1-mutant, ATRX-lost astrocytoma. The CDR3 covers 15 residues. CDR1 MNHEY and CDR2 SMNVEV come from the germline V gene (reference sequence). The method was immunoSEQ multiplex PCR; TCRdb's version includes in-frame clones alone and lacks a portion of them. This table holds 15,000 to 20,000 clones, 70% to 80% found once. The chain recombines TRBV27 with TRBJ2-2; 7 positions match TRBD1. The specimen comprised PBMCs, sampled from a glioma patient treated with radiotherapy, temozolomide or both. This clonotype originated in a man in his forties with glioma. CDR3 in DNA: TGTGCCAGCAGTTATTCGACAGGGAACGCCGGGGAGCTGTTTTTT. Amino acid sequence: CASSYSTGNAGELFF.